A single sample gave rise to the 14 T cell receptor beta chains below, sequenced in a study of blood T cell repertoires in COVID-19. Generated by immunoSEQ multiplex PCR, the TCRdb table keeps only in-frame clones and is missing some. The sample includes more than 300,000 clones, 87% of them seen just once. Sequenced sample: peripheral blood. Receptor source: a woman aged 30 to 39 with COVID-19, enrolled during active disease.

The rearrangement uses TRBV28 and TRBJ2-2; TRBD2 aligns across 7 bases. In germline, CDR1 is MDHEN, CDR2 SYDVKM. The junction had 3 bases not matched to a gene; V was cut back by 10 bases and J by 1 base. This CDR3 has 13 amino acids. In DNA form, the CDR3 reads TGTGCCACAACTAGCGTGAACACCGGGGAGCTGTTTTTT. Translated: CATTSVNTGELFF.

V gene TRBV4-2 combines with J gene TRBJ1-1; no reliable D call. Germline CDR1 and CDR2: LGHNA and YNFKEQ. V gave up 0 bases and J gave up 1 base, with 9 bases separating them. This CDR3 comprises 15 residues. Here the CDR3 reads CASSQDESPNTEAFF. CDR3 nucleotides: TGTGCCAGCAGCCAAGATGAGTCCCCGAACACTGAAGCTTTCTTT.

This chain connects TRBV27 to TRBJ1-1; D is possibly TRBD1 (5 bases). The germline V gene has CDR1 MNHEY and CDR2 SMNVEV (reference sequence). There are 13 residues in the CDR3. Trimming shortened V by 0 bases and J by 6 bases, and 8 bases separated the two germline ends. CDR3 residues: CASSLSARAEAFF. The DNA for the CDR3 is TGTGCCAGCAGTTTATCTGCCAGGGCTGAAGCTTTCTTT.

The chain links TRBV28 to TRBJ2-7; TRBD1 is a possible D gene (6 bases). Germline V lookup: CDR1 MDHEN, CDR2 SYDVKM. The V and J ends lost 7 bases and 2 bases respectively, with 15 bases between them. This CDR3 has 14 residues. The CDR3 reads CASMSGTPTYEQYF. The CDR3 DNA sequence: TGTGCCAGCATGTCCGGGACACCAACCTACGAGCAGTACTTC.

The gene calls are TRBV7-9 and TRBJ1-1; D unresolved. CDR3 length: 14 residues. Germline V gene lookup returns CDR1 SEHNR and CDR2 FQNEAQ (reference sequence). V was trimmed by 3 bases and J by 4 bases, leaving 12 bases between them. CDR3 DNA: TGTGCCAGCAGCTTGGGAGGCCTGGGCACTGAAGCTTTCTTT. Translation gives CASSLGGLGTEAFF. The complete variable domain, with remaining parts taken from reference TRBV7-9 and TRBJ1-1, reads DTGVSQNPRHKITKRGQNVTFRCDPISEHNRLYWYRQTLGQGPEFLTYFQNEAQLEKSRLLSDRFSAERPKGSFSTLEIQRTEQGDSAMYLCASSLGGLGTEAFFGQGTRLTVV.

The rearrangement uses TRBV18 and TRBJ2-7; D remains ambiguous. Between the trimmed V and J ends, which lost 3 bases and 4 bases, there was a span of 10 bases. This CDR3 contains 13 residues. Germline lookup yields CDR1 KGHSH and CDR2 LQKENI. The CDR3 spells CASSPLGSYEQYF. The CDR3 nucleotides are TGTGCCAGCTCACCCCTCGGTAGTTACGAGCAGTACTTC.

The chain carries TRBV27 and TRBJ2-7; 9 bases align to TRBD2. J lost 2 bases, V lost 1 base, and 3 bases had no gene match. This CDR3 is 15 amino acids long. From germline, CDR1 is MNHEY and CDR2 SMNVEV (reference sequence). DNA of the CDR3: TGTGCCAGCAGTTTATGGGCGGGAGGGGCCTACGAGCAGTACTTC. It translates to CASSLWAGGAYEQYF.

V is TRBV29-1 and J is TRBJ2-7; TRBD1 is a possible D gene (6 bases). V dropped 6 bases and J dropped 3 bases, with 12 bases sitting between them. The CDR3 totals 12 residues. The germline gives CDR1 SQVTM, CDR2 ANQGSEA. CDR3 nucleotide sequence: TGCAGCGTCGAAACAGGGCGCTACGAGCAGTACTTC. This translates into CSVETGRYEQYF.

V gene TRBV11-2 combines with J gene TRBJ2-7, with D possibly being TRBD1 (5 bases). V was clipped by 5 bases and J by 2 bases, with 25 bases between them. The CDR3 length is 18 residues. Germline loops: CDR1 SGHAT, CDR2 FQNNGV. The CDR3 nucleotides are TGTGCCAGCAGCGAACCTGAGGAGTCATCAGGGCTAGCCTACGAGCAGTACTTC. This codes for CASSEPEESSGLAYEQYF.

The chain joins TRBV10-3 to TRBJ2-4, with 9 bases lining up with TRBD1. The CDR3 loop spans 13 amino acids. Germline V CDR1 and CDR2: ENHRY, SYGVKD. The junction had 2 bases not matched to a gene; V was cut back by 6 bases and J by 5 bases. This CDR3 reads CAISTGGENIQYF. CDR3 nucleotides: TGTGCCATCAGCACAGGGGGCGAAAACATTCAGTACTTC.

The chain recombines TRBV29-1 with TRBJ1-1, with a tentative D call TRBD1 (6 bases). The CDR3 spans 13 residues. Germline V lookup: CDR1 SQVTM, CDR2 ANQGSEA. The germline V and J ends were trimmed by 4 bases and 0 bases, with 9 bases remaining between them. The CDR3: CSVGGTLNTEAFF. In DNA form, the CDR3 reads TGCAGCGTTGGAGGGACACTGAACACTGAAGCTTTCTTT.

The rearrangement uses TRBV19 and TRBJ1-1; the match to TRBD1 covers 7 bases. Germline CDR1 and CDR2: LNHDA and SQIVND (reference sequence). The CDR3 has 14 residues. After removal of 3 bases from V and 4 bases from J, the junction contained 5 bases not matched to a gene. The CDR3: CASSMDRRATEAFF. The CDR3 DNA is TGTGCCAGTAGTATGGACAGGAGAGCCACTGAAGCTTTCTTT.

This clone has just one count. The rearrangement links TRBV21-1 to TRBJ1-1. TRBV21-1 is a listed pseudogene. This CDR3 contains 15 residues. Written as DNA, the CDR3 is TGTGCCAGCAGCAAAGCTGGAGGGAGGAACACTGAAGCTTTCTTT. Its translation is CASSKAGGRNTEAFF.

This chain links TRBV7-3 with TRBJ2-1; 13 bases are a match to TRBD2. The junction had 6 bases not matched to a gene; V was cut back by 5 bases and J by 8 bases. CDR1 is SGHTA, CDR2 FQGTGA, per germline. The CDR3 is 15 residues long. CDR3 DNA: TGTGCCAGCAGCACGGGACTAGCGGGAACGGATGAGCAGTTCTTC. This sequence encodes CASSTGLAGTDEQFF.